Following are 11 T cell receptor beta chains from one sample sequenced in a study of blood T cells in healthy people across ages. The use of a sample-barcoded 5' primer and a J-beta primer mix characterized a second PCR of roughly 6 to 11 cycles. TCRdb ran MiXCR on the 5' RACE reads and lists one entry per CDR3 protein. The sample includes approximately 850,000 distinct CDR3 sequences, around 45% of them seen just once. The source material was blood. The receptors derive from a man in his 60s in good health.

The table lists this clonotype with a few counts. This chain uses TRBV6-2 or TRBV6-3 with TRBJ2-1; D is undetermined. Trimming removed 3 bases at V and 9 bases at J, with 6 bases between. Per the germline V gene, CDR1 is MNHEY and CDR2 is SVGEGT. The CDR3 is made up of 11 amino acids. Here the CDR3 reads CASSYVGEQFF. For the CDR3, the DNA is TGTGCCAGCAGTTATGTTGGTGAGCAGTTCTTC.

This clonotype showed up many times. This chain connects TRBV7-9 to TRBJ1-2; 7 bases agree with TRBD1. Germline V gene lookup returns CDR1 SEHNR and CDR2 FQNEAQ (reference sequence). The V and J ends lost 6 bases and 8 bases, in that order; junction bases with no gene match: 3. The CDR3 extends over 11 amino acids. The CDR3 coding sequence is TGTGCCAGCAGTTCAGGGGGAGGCTACACCTTC. This sequence encodes CASSSGGGYTF.

This clonotype was seen only a few times. This chain links TRBV15 with TRBJ1-2; D gene ambiguous. Looked up from germline, CDR1 is LNHNV and CDR2 is YYDKDF (reference sequence). Trimming pared 4 bases from V and 0 bases from J, leaving 12 bases between. The CDR3 has 15 amino acids. CDR3 in DNA: TGTGCCACCAGCAAGGACGGTATAACTAACTATGGCTACACCTTC. Its protein is CATSKDGITNYGYTF.

This chain links TRBV12-3 or TRBV12-4 with TRBJ1-4; D is perhaps TRBD1 (6 bases). The CDR3 consists of 15 residues. Trimming pared 2 bases from V and 5 bases from J, leaving 12 bases between. CDR3 bases: TGTGCCAGCAGTTTAACCGACAGGAAAAATGAAAAACTGTTTTTT. Translation gives CASSLTDRKNEKLFF.

The sample holds a few counts of this clonotype. The J gene is TRBJ2-1, the V gene TRBV7-9; tentative D call: TRBD1 (6 bases). CDR1 is SEHNR, CDR2 FQNEAQ, per germline (reference sequence). Trimming pared 7 bases from V and 10 bases from J, leaving 17 bases between. The CDR3 is 13 residues long. The CDR3 loop is CASTRTALAEQFF. DNA of the CDR3: TGTGCCAGCACGAGGACAGCCCTGGCGGAGCAGTTCTTC.

The J gene is TRBJ2-5, the V gene TRBV20-1, with a possible D match to TRBD2 (6 bases). The CDR3 has 13 amino acids. Germline V gene lookup returns CDR1 DFQATT and CDR2 SNEGSKA (reference sequence). Trimming shortened V by 6 bases and J by 2 bases, and 13 bases separated the two germline ends. CDR3 amino acids: CSARGLPQETQYF. The CDR3 region has the DNA TGCAGTGCCCGGGGACTGCCACAAGAGACCCAGTACTTC.

The DNA of the CDR3 is TGTGCCAGCACACCAGGAGGGAGCCATCAGCCCCAGCATTTT. Translation: CASTPGGSHQPQHF. V usage is TRBV6-2 or TRBV6-3 and J usage is TRBJ1-5; D is uncertain. The germline V gene has CDR1 MNHEY and CDR2 SVGEGT. V dropped 7 bases and J dropped 5 bases, with 15 bases sitting between them. The length of the CDR3 is 14 residues.

The V and J genes are TRBV30 and TRBJ1-2; no firm D call. The CDR3 is 15 residues long. The germline V and J ends were trimmed by 1 base and 3 bases, with 15 bases remaining between them. In germline, CDR1 is GTSNPN, CDR2 SVGIG (reference sequence). CDR3 sequence reads: CAWSDAPGVDYGYTF. As DNA, the CDR3 is TGTGCCTGGAGTGACGCCCCGGGAGTGGACTATGGCTACACCTTC.

On this clonotype itself: Germline and junction disagree at one end, which may indicate a read error. The chain joins TRBV5-1 to TRBJ2-7; D unresolved. This CDR3 has 14 residues. CDR1 and CDR2 from the germline V gene are SGHRS and YFSETQ. CDR3 DNA: TGCGCCAGCAGCTTGGACACCGACTCCGACGAGCAGTACTTC. It translates to CASSLDTDSDEQYF. Full variable domain (remainder filled in from reference TRBV5-1 and TRBJ2-7): KAGVTQTPRYLIKTRGQQVTLSCSPISGHRSVSWYQQTPGQGLQFLFEYFSETQRNKGNFPGRFSGRQFSNSRSEMNVSTLELGDSALYLCASSLDTDSDEQYFGPGTRLTVT.

The table lists this clonotype with a count of one. The chain combines TRBV7-9 with TRBJ2-1; TRBD1 aligns across 10 bases. After removal of 5 bases from V and 2 bases from J, the junction contained 6 bases not matched to a gene. The CDR3 has 16 residues. Germline V gene data show CDR1 as SEHNR and CDR2 as FQNEAQ (reference sequence). In nucleotides, the CDR3 is TGTGCCAGCAGCCCCGGGACAGGGGTCCCCTACAATGAGCAGTTCTTC. Protein: CASSPGTGVPYNEQFF. Filled out from reference TRBV7-9 and TRBJ2-1, the complete variable domain reads DTGVSQNPRHKITKRGQNVTFRCDPISEHNRLYWYRQTLGQGPEFLTYFQNEAQLEKSRLLSDRFSAERPKGSFSTLEIQRTEQGDSAMYLCASSPGTGVPYNEQFFGPGTRLTVL.

This clonotype has more than one count but fewer than ten. The genes are TRBV6-5 and TRBJ2-7; the D call may be TRBD1 or TRBD2 (5 bases each). Germline-derived CDR1 and CDR2 are MNHEY and SVGAGI. V lost 7 bases to trimming and J lost 5 bases, with 15 bases between them. The CDR3 has 13 amino acids. The CDR3 here is CASTRAEGHEQYF. In DNA form, the CDR3 reads TGTGCCAGCACTAGGGCTGAGGGGCACGAGCAGTACTTC.